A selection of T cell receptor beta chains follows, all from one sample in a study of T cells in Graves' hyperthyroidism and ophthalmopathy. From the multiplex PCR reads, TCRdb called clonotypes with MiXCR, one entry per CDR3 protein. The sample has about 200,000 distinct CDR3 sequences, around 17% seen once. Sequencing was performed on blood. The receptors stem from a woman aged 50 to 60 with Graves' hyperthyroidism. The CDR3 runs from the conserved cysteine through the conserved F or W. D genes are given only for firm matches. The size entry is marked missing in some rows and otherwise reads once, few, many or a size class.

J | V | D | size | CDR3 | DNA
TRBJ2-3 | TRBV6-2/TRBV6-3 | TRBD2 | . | CASSRLLAGVDTDTQYF | TGTGCCAGCAGTCGTTTACTAGCGGGAGTTGACACAGATACGCAGTATTTT
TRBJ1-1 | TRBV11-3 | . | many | CASGQAGRHRWTEAFF | TGTGCCAGCGGCCAAGCAGGACGGCACAGGTGGACTGAAGCTTTCTTT
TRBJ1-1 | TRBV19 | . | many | CASREDLGNTEAFF | TGTGCCAGCCGGGAGGACCTGGGGAACACTGAAGCTTTCTTT
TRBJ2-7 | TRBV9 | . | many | CASSAGAGDYEQYF | TGTGCCAGCAGCGCCGGGGCAGGGGACTACGAGCAGTACTTC
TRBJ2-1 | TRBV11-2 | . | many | CASSLPGTKGRNEQFF | TGTGCCAGCAGCCTCCCCGGGACAAAGGGCCGCAATGAGCAGTTCTTC
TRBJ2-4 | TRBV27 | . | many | CASWRASRGRNIQYF | TGTGCCAGCTGGAGGGCCTCCAGGGGTCGAAACATTCAGTACTTC
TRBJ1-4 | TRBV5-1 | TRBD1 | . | CASSLGQLTEKLFF | TGCGCCAGCAGCCTGGGACAGTTGACTGAAAAACTGTTTTTT
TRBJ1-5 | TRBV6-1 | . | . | CASTGDSNQPQHF | TGTGCCAGCACAGGGGATAGCAATCAGCCCCAGCATTTT
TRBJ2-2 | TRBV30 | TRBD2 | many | CAWSGGGGYTGELFF | TGTGCCTGGAGTGGCGGGGGGGGTTACACCGGGGAGCTGTTTTTT
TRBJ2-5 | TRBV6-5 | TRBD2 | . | CASSYRGGKRETQYF | TGTGCCAGCAGTTACCGGGGGGGAAAAAGAGAGACCCAGTACTTC
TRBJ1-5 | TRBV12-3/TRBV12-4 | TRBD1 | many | CASSSLREGQVGNQPQHF | TGTGCCAGCAGTTCACTCCGGGAGGGACAGGTCGGCAATCAGCCCCAGCATTTT
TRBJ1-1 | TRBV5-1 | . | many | CASSEDSSYQAFF | TGCGCCAGCAGCGAGGACAGCTCCTACCAAGCTTTCTTT
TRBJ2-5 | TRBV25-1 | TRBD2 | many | CASSDLAGMRTQYF | TGTGCCAGCAGTGACCTAGCGGGAATGAGGACCCAGTACTTC
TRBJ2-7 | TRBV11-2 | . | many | CASSQTLRPYEQYF | TGTGCCAGCAGCCAGACCCTGCGGCCCTACGAGCAGTACTTC
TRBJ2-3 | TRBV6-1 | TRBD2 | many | CASSTTSGSTDTQYF | TGTGCCAGCAGTACTACTAGCGGGAGCACAGATACGCAGTATTTT
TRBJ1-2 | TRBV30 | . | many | CAWSATGLANYGYTF | TGTGCCTGGAGTGCCACCGGACTAGCTAACTATGGCTACACCTTC
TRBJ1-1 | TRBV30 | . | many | CAGNGQNTEAFF | TGTGCCGGAAATGGACAGAACACTGAAGCTTTCTTT
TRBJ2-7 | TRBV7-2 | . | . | CASSYWAGSNEQYF | TGTGCCAGCAGCTACTGGGCAGGGAGTAACGAGCAGTACTTC